This T cell receptor beta chain was sequenced in a study of regulatory T cells in long-lasting Graves disease. Study details: The term persistent Graves' disease signified upward of 5 years on antithyroid drugs with positive TSH receptor antibodies. Findings and caveats of the study: Public clonotype sharing was higher in persistent than newly diagnosed patients.

Investigators prepared the TCR beta libraries by applying iRepertoire HTBI primers and Arm-PCR of CDR3 regions. TCRdb ran MiXCR on the multiplex PCR reads and lists one entry per CDR3 protein. Of about 470,000 distinct CDR3 sequences listed, approximately 21% were seen once; the top ten hold roughly 7.1%. The time point is: persistent/refractory GD, antithyroid drugs over 5 years with positive TRAb. Construction of the TCR library relied on RNA isolated from PBMCs. Of note for this clonotype: Its antigen is not known.

V was shortened by 6 bases and J by 5 bases, with 22 bases between the two germline ends. Germline values: CDR1 DFQATT, CDR2 SNEGSKA (reference sequence). The CDR3 is 15 amino acids. The receptor comes from a female donor with Graves disease. The J gene is TRBJ2-5, the V gene TRBV20-1; TRBD2 is a possible D gene (7 bases). The sample in question was peripheral blood mononuclear cells (PBMCs), obtained when the disease was refractory, from a patient treated with antithyroid drugs. DNA of the CDR3: TGCAGTGCCGACGGGGGGCAGGTAGGAGAGGAGACCCAGTACTTC. Its translation is CSADGGQVGEETQYF.